This TCR beta chain was sequenced in a study of CXCR3-negative and CXCR3-positive naive CD8 T cells. Study overall: Libraries each contributed about 1.5 +/- 0.3 million TRB reads, for around 140 million in total. Study-wide results and limits: The study found that naive CXCR3-negative and CXCR3-positive cells shared TRBV-TRBJ usage, while memory cells differed. Fresh PBMCs were used in most assays, and CXCR3 expression partially decreased after cryopreservation.

Sorting was done in triplicate for each CD8+ T cell subset (fewer than 340,000 cells each). Preparation of TRB cDNA libraries relied on 5' RACE carrying UMI labels. TCRdb reprocessed the 5' RACE reads; each CDR3 protein has one entry and no DNA is given. The table lists more than 20,000 distinct CDR3 sequences. A word on this clonotype: Its antigen is not known.

The CDR3 is made up of 16 amino acids. Germline V gives CDR1 MNHEY, CDR2 SMNVEV (reference sequence). This clonotype originated in a human donor in good health. Some clones in this sample may be carry-over from other donors' samples. This chain links TRBV27 with TRBJ1-4; TCRdb's D gene call, TRBD1, goes unchecked for lack of DNA. Specimen: naive CXCR3- CD8+ T cells from blood. The subset denotes: CD45RO-CCR7+CD27+CD95- naive CD8+ T cells lacking CXCR3 (TNR3-). This CDR3 reads CASSSFGGAGIEKLFF.